These 22 T cell receptor beta chains originate from one sample sequenced in a study of regulatory T cells in long-lasting Graves disease. Arm-PCR of CDR3 regions with iRepertoire HTBI primers generated TCR beta libraries. TCRdb used MiXCR to reprocess the multiplex PCR reads, holding one entry per CDR3 protein. This sample yields about 470,000 distinct CDR3 sequences, of which about 15% are seen a single time; approximately 15% belongs to the top ten. Indicated time point: newly diagnosed GD, antithyroid drugs for less than 3 months. PBMC-extracted RNA yielded the TCR library. These sequences were also reported in another study, on T cells in Graves' hyperthyroidism and ophthalmopathy.

The sequencing here drew on peripheral blood mononuclear cells (PBMCs), taken at new diagnosis, from a patient treated with antithyroid drugs. The source is a woman aged 25-40 years with Graves disease.

The sample holds many counts of this clonotype. The V and J genes are TRBV11-2 and TRBJ2-1, with TRBD2 matching 8 bases. V was clipped by 5 bases and J by 6 bases; unmatched bases: 9. From germline, CDR1 is SGHAT and CDR2 FQNNGV. The CDR3 contains 15 residues. The CDR3, as DNA: TGTGCCAGCAGCCACGCGGGAGGAAGGCGCAATGAGCAGTTCTTC. Translating gives CASSHAGGRRNEQFF. Variable domain in full (rest from reference TRBV11-2 and TRBJ2-1): EAGVAQSPRYKIIEKRQSVAFWCNPISGHATLYWYQQILGQGPKLLIQFQNNGVVDDSQLPKDRFSAERLKGVDSTLKIQPAKLEDSAVYLCASSHAGGRRNEQFFGPGTRLTVL.

The V call is TRBV6-2 or TRBV6-3, the J call TRBJ1-1, with D possibly being TRBD1 (5 bases). Trimming stripped 5 bases from V and 5 bases from J, with 9 bases between. Per germline, CDR1 MNHEY and CDR2 SVGEGT. CDR3 size: 12 residues. The CDR3 loop reads CASSGGLTEAFF. For the CDR3, the DNA is TGTGCCAGCAGTGGGGGGTTGACTGAAGCTTTCTTT.

This rearrangement joins TRBV4-1 to TRBJ1-1; weak D call: TRBD1 (6 bases). This CDR3 region has 16 residues. Germline lookup yields CDR1 MGHRA and CDR2 YSYEKL. Trimming shortened V by 1 base and J by 1 base, and 13 bases separated the two germline ends. Here the CDR3 DNA reads TGCGCCAGCAGCCAAGGCCGACAGGTAGGGAACACTGAAGCTTTCTTT. Encoded protein: CASSQGRQVGNTEAFF.

This chain uses TRBV30 with TRBJ2-1, with 7 positions matching TRBD1. CDR1 is GTSNPN and CDR2 is SVGIG in the germline V gene (reference sequence). This CDR3 spans 13 amino acids. V gave up 3 bases and J gave up 10 bases; unmatched junction bases: 9. The CDR3 here is CAWSSGQRDEQFF. CDR3 nucleotide sequence: TGTGCCTGGAGCTCGGGACAGAGAGACGAGCAGTTCTTC.

This clonotype has more than one count but fewer than ten. This sequence joins TRBV29-1 and TRBJ2-1; perhaps TRBD2 as D (6 bases). Trimming cost V 7 bases and J 4 bases, with 23 bases left between them. The CDR3 is 16 amino acids. CDR1 is SQVTM, CDR2 ANQGSEA, per germline. The CDR3 DNA reads as TGCAGCGCCTGGACTAACCGTCTAGGGGTTTACAATGAGCAGTTCTTC. The encoded protein is CSAWTNRLGVYNEQFF.

The V gene is TRBV5-1, the J gene TRBJ1-2; D is undetermined. The CDR3 extends over 14 amino acids. Germline V CDR1 and CDR2: SGHRS, YFSETQ. Trimming took 0 bases from V and 5 from J, leaving 11 bases between them. Here the CDR3 DNA reads TGCGCCAGCAGCTTGGAGGGCCCTGGGTATGGCTACACCTTC. It encodes CASSLEGPGYGYTF.

The CDR3 DNA reads TGTGCCAGCTCACATGGACAGGGAAATTCGGGTGAGCAGTTCTTC. This encodes CASSHGQGNSGEQFF. The chain is built from TRBV18 and TRBJ2-1, with 8 bases matching TRBD1. The germline CDR1 and CDR2 sequences are KGHSH and LQKENI. This CDR3 region has 15 residues. With 4 bases clipped from V and 9 bases from J, the junction kept 11 bases outside the gene matches.

This chain links TRBV28 with TRBJ1-1; D gene uncertain. Germline V gene lookup returns CDR1 MDHEN and CDR2 SYDVKM. Trimming took off 3 bases at V and 0 bases at J, with 8 bases between the two ends. The CDR3 is made up of 14 amino acids. DNA of the CDR3: TGTGCCAGCAGTTTCTTCGGGATGAACACTGAAGCTTTCTTT. Translation gives CASSFFGMNTEAFF. Drawing the rest from reference TRBV28 and TRBJ1-1, the complete variable domain is DVKVTQSSRYLVKRTGEKVFLECVQDMDHENMFWYRQDPGLGLRLIYFSYDVKMKEKGDIPEGYSVSREKKERFSLILESASTNQTSMYLCASSFFGMNTEAFFGQGTRLTVV.

The chain employs TRBV12-3 or TRBV12-4 and TRBJ2-1; TRBD2 matches at 15 bases. This CDR3 has 16 residues. With 4 bases clipped from V and 11 bases from J, the junction kept 9 bases outside the gene matches. DNA for the CDR3: TGTGCCAGCAGTTCCTACGGACTAGCGGGAGGGGGGAAGCAGTTCTTC. It codes for CASSSYGLAGGGKQFF.

This clonotype was observed many times. This sequence joins TRBV4-1 and TRBJ2-5; D is undetermined. CDR1 is MGHRA and CDR2 is YSYEKL in the germline V gene. Trimming left V 3 bases short and J 6 bases short, with 8 bases between. CDR3 length: 12 residues. CDR3 bases: TGCGCCAGCAGCCAGGTGGCGAAGACCCAGTACTTC. This sequence encodes CASSQVAKTQYF.

Ten or more counts support this clonotype. The chain recombines TRBV27 with TRBJ2-7; perhaps TRBD1 as D (6 bases). Trimming pared 0 bases from V and 3 bases from J, leaving 12 bases between. In germline, CDR1 is MNHEY, CDR2 SMNVEV (reference sequence). This CDR3 spans 15 amino acids. CDR3 sequence reads: CASSLSFGQSYEQYF. The CDR3 nucleotides read TGTGCCAGCAGTTTATCGTTTGGACAGAGCTACGAGCAGTACTTC.

The CDR3 bases are TGCAGTGCTTTCGACAGGCCGAACACTGAAGCTTTCTTT. Translated: CSAFDRPNTEAFF. The V call is TRBV20-1, the J call TRBJ1-1; D is possibly TRBD1 (6 bases). The CDR3 consists of 13 residues. The ends were cut back, 5 bases at V and 1 base at J, with 11 bases in the middle. Germline V gene data show CDR1 as DFQATT and CDR2 as SNEGSKA (reference sequence).

In this sample, this clonotype turned up many times. The rearrangement uses TRBV3-1 and TRBJ2-3, with TRBD1 matching 9 bases. Losses at the gene ends were 0 bases for V and 2 bases for J; bases not matched to a gene: 6. This CDR3 has 17 residues. Germline values: CDR1 LGHDT, CDR2 YNNKEL (reference sequence). CDR3 nucleotides: TGTGCCAGCAGCCAAGATTTGGGGGACAGGGCCACAGATACGCAGTATTTT. Its translation is CASSQDLGDRATDTQYF.

This clonotype was seen a handful of times. The V call is TRBV28, the J call TRBJ1-5; tentatively, D is TRBD1 (5 bases). V dropped 5 bases and J dropped 7 bases, with 15 bases sitting between them. The CDR3 contains 14 residues. Germline V lookup: CDR1 MDHEN, CDR2 SYDVKM. CDR3 in amino acids: CASSGGGGGQPQHF. CDR3 DNA sequence: TGTGCCAGCAGTGGAGGTGGGGGGGGACAGCCCCAGCATTTT.

This clonotype was seen a handful of times. V gene TRBV5-1 combines with J gene TRBJ1-3, with a weak D call TRBD1 (5 bases). The CDR3 is made up of 15 amino acids. Germline V gene sequence: CDR1 SGHRS, CDR2 YFSETQ. V lost 9 bases and J 1 base, leaving 17 bases between the germline ends. The CDR3 is CAKGRHSRSGNTIYF. For the CDR3, the DNA is TGCGCCAAGGGACGGCACAGCCGATCTGGAAACACCATATATTTT.

This clonotype came up many times. The chain is built from TRBV18 and TRBJ2-5, with D perhaps TRBD1 (6 bases). Germline CDR1 is KGHSH and CDR2 is LQKENI. CDR3 size: 16 residues. The ends were cut back, 0 bases at V and 0 bases at J, with 11 bases in the middle. In nucleotides, the CDR3 is TGTGCCAGCTCACCACCGATGGACAGAAACCAAGAGACCCAGTACTTC. Translating it yields CASSPPMDRNQETQYF.

This clonotype was observed at least ten times. V is TRBV18 and J is TRBJ2-4; 12 nucleotides agree with TRBD2. This CDR3 has 19 amino acids. Trimming at V came to 3 bases and at J to 1 base, leaving 10 bases not matched to a gene. Germline V gene sequence: CDR1 KGHSH, CDR2 LQKENI. The CDR3 protein is CASSPGLAGPLVAKNIQYF. CDR3 sequence (DNA): TGTGCCAGCTCACCCGGACTAGCGGGACCACTCGTCGCCAAAAACATTCAGTACTTC.

The rearrangement links TRBV4-2 to TRBJ1-2; no definite D call. Trimming took 0 bases from V and 8 from J, leaving 4 bases between them. The CDR3 is 11 amino acids. Germline V CDR1 and CDR2: LGHNA, YNFKEQ. CDR3 sequence reads: CASSQDQGYTF. CDR3 DNA: TGTGCCAGCAGCCAAGATCAGGGCTACACCTTC.

This clonotype was picked up many times. This chain uses TRBV6-1 with TRBJ2-1; 11 bases agree with TRBD2. V gave up 6 bases and J gave up 3 bases; unmatched junction bases: 4. Germline CDR1 reads MNHNS; CDR2 reads SASEGT. CDR3 length equals 15 residues. This CDR3 reads CASRTSGSFYNEQFF. CDR3 DNA sequence: TGTGCCAGCAGAACTAGCGGGAGTTTCTACAATGAGCAGTTCTTC.

This clonotype has a handful of counts. CDR3 region: CASSTGGGLLAGSTDTQYF. DNA of the CDR3: TGTGCCAGTAGTACGGGGGGTGGGCTACTAGCGGGAAGCACAGATACGCAGTATTTT. This chain uses TRBV19 with TRBJ2-3; 10 bases line up with TRBD2. The germline gives CDR1 LNHDA, CDR2 SQIVND (reference sequence). The V gene end was trimmed by 4 bases and the J gene end by 0 bases; junction bases not matched to a gene: 13. This CDR3 contains 19 residues.

The chain joins TRBV6-5 to TRBJ2-7, with D tentatively TRBD1 (6 bases). In germline, CDR1 is MNHEY, CDR2 SVGAGI. This CDR3 is 15 amino acids long. V lost 0 bases and J lost 3, with 12 bases in between. This chain's CDR3 is CASSYSYPGDYEQYF. CDR3 DNA: TGTGCCAGCAGTTACTCGTACCCAGGGGACTACGAGCAGTACTTC.

This clonotype was seen only a few times. The chain uses TRBV5-1 and TRBJ2-4, with D possibly matching TRBD2 (5 bases). The CDR3 is 14 residues long. Germline CDR1 and CDR2: SGHRS and YFSETQ. The ends were cut back, 4 bases at V and 2 bases at J, with 10 bases in the middle. Here the CDR3 DNA reads TGCGCCAGCAGCGAGGGCGGAACCAAAAACATTCAGTACTTC. Protein sequence: CASSEGGTKNIQYF.